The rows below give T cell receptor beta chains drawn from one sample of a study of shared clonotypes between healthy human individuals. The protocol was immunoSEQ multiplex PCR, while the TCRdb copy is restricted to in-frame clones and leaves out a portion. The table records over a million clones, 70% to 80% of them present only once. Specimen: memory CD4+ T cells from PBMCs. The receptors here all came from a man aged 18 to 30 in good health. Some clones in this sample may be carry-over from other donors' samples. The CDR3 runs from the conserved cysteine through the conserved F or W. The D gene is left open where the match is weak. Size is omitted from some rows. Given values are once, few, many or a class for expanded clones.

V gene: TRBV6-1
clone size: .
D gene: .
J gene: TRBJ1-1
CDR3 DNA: TGTGCCAGCAGTGAAAGGCGTGGGTCAGGAGCTTTCTTT
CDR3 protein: CASSERRGSGAFF

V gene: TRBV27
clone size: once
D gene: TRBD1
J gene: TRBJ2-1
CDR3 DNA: TGTGCCAGCAGTCGGGACAGAACCTACAATGAGCAGTTCTTC
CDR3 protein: CASSRDRTYNEQFF

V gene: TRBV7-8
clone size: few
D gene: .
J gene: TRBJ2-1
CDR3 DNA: TGTGCCAGCAGCTTAGTCGCCAATGAGCAGTTCTTC
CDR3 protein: CASSLVANEQFF

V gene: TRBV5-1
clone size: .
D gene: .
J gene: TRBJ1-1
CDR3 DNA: TGCGCCAGCAGCTCTCAGAACACTGAAGCTTTCTTT
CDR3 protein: CASSSQNTEAFF

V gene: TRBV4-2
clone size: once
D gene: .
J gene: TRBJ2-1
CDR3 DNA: TGTGCCAGCAGCCAAGATCGGGATAGGGATGAGCAGTTCTTC
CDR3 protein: CASSQDRDRDEQFF

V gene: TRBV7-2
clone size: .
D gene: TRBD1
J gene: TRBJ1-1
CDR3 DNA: TGTGCCAGCAGCTTAGGAGGACCAGGGGGCTCGAACACTGAAGCTTTCTTT
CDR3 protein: CASSLGGPGGSNTEAFF

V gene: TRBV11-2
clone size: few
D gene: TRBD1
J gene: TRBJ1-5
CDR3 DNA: TGTGCCAGCAGCTTAGGACGGACAGGGGATCAGCCCCAGCATTTT
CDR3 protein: CASSLGRTGDQPQHF

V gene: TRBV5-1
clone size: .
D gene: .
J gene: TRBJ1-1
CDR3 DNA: TGCGCCAGCAGCTGGGGTCAGGGGAAGGGGAACACTGAAGCTTTCTTT
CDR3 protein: CASSWGQGKGNTEAFF

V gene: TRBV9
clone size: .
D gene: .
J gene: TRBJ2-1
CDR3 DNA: TGTGCCAGCAGCCCCCGGACACCCTCGGGCAATGAGCAGTTCTTC
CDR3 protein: CASSPRTPSGNEQFF

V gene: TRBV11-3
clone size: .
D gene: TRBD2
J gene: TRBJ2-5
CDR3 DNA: TGTGCCAGCAGCTTGGGACTAGCGGTAAAAGAGACCCAGTACTTC
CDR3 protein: CASSLGLAVKETQYF

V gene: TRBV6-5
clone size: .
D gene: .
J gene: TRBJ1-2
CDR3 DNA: TGTGCCAGCAGTAATCGCGCGAACTATGGCTACACCTTC
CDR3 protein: CASSNRANYGYTF

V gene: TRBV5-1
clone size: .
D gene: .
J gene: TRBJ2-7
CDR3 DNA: TGCGCCAGCAGCCCGGGACTCCACTACGAGCAGTACTTC
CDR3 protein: CASSPGLHYEQYF

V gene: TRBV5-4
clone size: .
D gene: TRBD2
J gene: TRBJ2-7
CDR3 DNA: TGTGCCAGCAGCGATAGCGGGAGCTCCTACGAGCAGTACTTC
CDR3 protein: CASSDSGSSYEQYF

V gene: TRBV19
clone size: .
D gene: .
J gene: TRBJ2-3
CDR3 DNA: TGTGCCAGTAGTCCGGGACTCCGCACAGATACGCAGTATTTT
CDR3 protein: CASSPGLRTDTQYF

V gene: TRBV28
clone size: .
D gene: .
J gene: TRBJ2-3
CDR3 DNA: TGTGCCAGCGCCGGGGTTCGACTCAGCACAGATACGCAGTATTTT
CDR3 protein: CASAGVRLSTDTQYF

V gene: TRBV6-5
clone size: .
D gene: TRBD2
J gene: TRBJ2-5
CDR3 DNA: TGTGCCAGCAGTATGGGAGGGGACCAAGAGACCCAGTACTTC
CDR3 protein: CASSMGGDQETQYF

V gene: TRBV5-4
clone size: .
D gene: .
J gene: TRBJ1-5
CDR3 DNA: TGTGCCAGCAGCTCGGGGGGCAGCAATCAGCCCCAGCATTTT
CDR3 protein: CASSSGGSNQPQHF

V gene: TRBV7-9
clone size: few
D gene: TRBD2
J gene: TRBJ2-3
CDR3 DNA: TGTGCCAGCAGCCAGCGCGGGGGAGATACGCAGTATTTT
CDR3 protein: CASSQRGGDTQYF

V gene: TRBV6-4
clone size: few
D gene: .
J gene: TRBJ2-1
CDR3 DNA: TGTGCCAGCAGCCCTTACTTACGGGTGGGCAATGAGCAGTTCTTC
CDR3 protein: CASSPYLRVGNEQFF

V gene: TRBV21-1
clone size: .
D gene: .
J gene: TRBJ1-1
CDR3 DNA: TGTGCCGGCTGGGCCATATTGGCTTTCTTT
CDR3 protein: CAGWAILAFF

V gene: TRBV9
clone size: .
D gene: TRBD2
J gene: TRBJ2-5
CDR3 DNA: TGTGCCAGCAGCGAGCGGGACCCAGCGGGCCAAGAGACCCAGTACTTC
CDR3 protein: CASSERDPAGQETQYF

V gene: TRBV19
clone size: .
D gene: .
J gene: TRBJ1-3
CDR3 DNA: TGTGCCAGTAGCATTGAGGGACCTGGAAACACCATATATTTT
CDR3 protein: CASSIEGPGNTIYF

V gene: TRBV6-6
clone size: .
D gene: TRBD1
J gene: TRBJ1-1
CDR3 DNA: TGTGCCAGCAGTTCTCCGGGACAGGGCCTCTCTGAAGCTTTCTTT
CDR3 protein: CASSSPGQGLSEAFF

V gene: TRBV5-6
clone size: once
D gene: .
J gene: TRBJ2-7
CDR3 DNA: TGTGCCAGCAGCTTGGGACCACAGGGTTCCTACGAGCAGTACTTC
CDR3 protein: CASSLGPQGSYEQYF

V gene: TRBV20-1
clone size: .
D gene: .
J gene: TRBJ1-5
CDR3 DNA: TGCAGTGCTAGAGGGGGCCAGCCCCAGCATTTT
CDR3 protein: CSARGGQPQHF